These 15 T cell receptor beta chains originate from one sample sequenced in a study of regulatory T cells in long-lasting Graves disease. Documented time point: newly diagnosed GD, antithyroid drugs for less than 3 months. From RNA extracted from PBMCs, the TCR library was made. CDR3-region Arm-PCR and iRepertoire HTBI primers produced the TCR beta libraries. One entry per CDR3 protein results from TCRdb running MiXCR on the multiplex PCR reads. The sample lists over 450,000 distinct CDR3 sequences; about 12% were seen once. This same sample was also part of a study on T cells in Graves' hyperthyroidism and ophthalmopathy.

The specimen comprised peripheral blood mononuclear cells (PBMCs), sampled at new diagnosis, from a patient treated with antithyroid drugs. The source is a woman in her twenties or thirties with Graves disease.

The rearrangement uses TRBV11-3 and TRBJ2-1; D unclear. Per the germline V gene, CDR1 is SGHNT and CDR2 is YENEEA. The CDR3 is 13 residues long. With 6 bases removed from V and 4 bases from J, the gap between germline ends came to 10 bases. This CDR3 reads CASSRGAYNEQFF. In nucleotides, the CDR3 is TGTGCCAGCAGTCGCGGAGCATACAATGAGCAGTTCTTC.

In this sample, this clonotype turned up many times. CDR3 bases: TGTGCCAGCAGCTTAAGGACAGGGGCCCACGAGCAGTACTTC. Protein product: CASSLRTGAHEQYF. This chain uses TRBV7-8 with TRBJ2-7; 9 positions agree with TRBD1. Germline trimming cut 2 bases from V and 5 bases from J; bases unmatched to any gene: 4. From germline, CDR1 is SGHVS and CDR2 FQNEAQ. The CDR3 is 14 residues long.

The table lists this clonotype with many counts. This chain joins TRBV7-9 and TRBJ1-6; D ambiguous. CDR3 length: 14 residues. With 5 bases removed from V and 7 bases from J, the gap between germline ends came to 12 bases. The germline V gene has CDR1 SEHNR and CDR2 FQNEAQ (reference sequence). CDR3 nucleotide sequence: TGTGCCAGCAGCCCTGGGCTGGAGAATTCACCCCTCCACTTT. Its translation: CASSPGLENSPLHF. Supplemented by reference TRBV7-9 and TRBJ1-6, the full variable domain reads DTGVSQNPRHKITKRGQNVTFRCDPISEHNRLYWYRQTLGQGPEFLTYFQNEAQLEKSRLLSDRFSAERPKGSFSTLEIQRTEQGDSAMYLCASSPGLENSPLHFGNGTRLTVT.

This clonotype was observed many times. This chain uses TRBV30 with TRBJ1-1; the D is unclear. The CDR3 is 11 amino acids. V was clipped by 4 bases and J by 1 base, with 4 bases between them. CDR1 is GTSNPN and CDR2 is SVGIG in the germline V gene (reference sequence). The CDR3 DNA sequence: TGTGCCTGGATGAGGAACACTGAAGCTTTCTTT. This sequence encodes CAWMRNTEAFF.

V is TRBV3-1 and J is TRBJ1-1; D remains ambiguous. The V end was cut by 8 bases, the J end by 0 bases, with 16 bases between. Germline V gene lookup returns CDR1 LGHDT and CDR2 YNNKEL (reference sequence). CDR3 size: 15 residues. In nucleotides, the CDR3 is TGTGCCAGCTCCGGAATGGGGTCCATGAACACTGAAGCTTTCTTT. Translating gives CASSGMGSMNTEAFF.

This clonotype showed up many times. J is TRBJ2-3 and V is TRBV12-3 or TRBV12-4, with 8 bases identical to TRBD2. V dropped 6 bases and J dropped 3; count of bases not matched to a gene: 11. This CDR3 region has 16 residues. The CDR3 bases are TGTGCCAGCAGCCGCCGGGGGGGCGGGAGAACAGATACGCAGTATTTT. It encodes CASSRRGGGRTDTQYF.

This chain links TRBV19 with TRBJ1-1; tentatively, D is TRBD1 (5 bases). The CDR3 loop spans 13 amino acids. V shed 7 bases and J shed 6 bases, with 15 bases lying between them. The germline CDR1 and CDR2 sequences are LNHDA and SQIVND (reference sequence). The CDR3 nucleotides are TGTGCCAGTACGGGGGAAGCGGGGGCTGAAGCTTTCTTT. This sequence encodes CASTGEAGAEAFF.

This chain links TRBV4-2 with TRBJ1-1, with no clear D. Germline loops: CDR1 LGHNA, CDR2 YNFKEQ. V was cut by 6 bases and J by 3 bases, with 17 bases left in between. The CDR3 has 15 amino acids. The CDR3: CASRYNRASDTEAFF. The CDR3 nucleotides are TGTGCCAGCAGATACAACCGGGCCTCAGACACTGAAGCTTTCTTT.

This clonotype has only a few counts. This chain uses TRBV19 with TRBJ2-3, with a weak D call TRBD1 (6 bases). CDR1 LNHDA and CDR2 SQIVND come from the germline V gene (reference sequence). The CDR3 has 14 amino acids. The V gene lost 8 bases and the J gene lost 3 bases, with 15 bases spanning the gap. The DNA for the CDR3 is TGTGCCAGTCAACAGGGTTTTGAGACAGATACGCAGTATTTT. Translation gives CASQQGFETDTQYF.

This clonotype was counted at least ten times. The V and J genes are TRBV7-9 and TRBJ1-6; D gene ambiguous. The CDR3 has 13 amino acids. Germline V lookup: CDR1 SEHNR, CDR2 FQNEAQ (reference sequence). The V gene lost 3 bases and the J gene lost 7 bases, with 7 bases spanning the gap. For the CDR3, the DNA is TGTGCCAGCAGCTTGACGGACAATTCACCCCTCCACTTT. Its translation: CASSLTDNSPLHF.

This clonotype showed up many times. The rearrangement joins TRBV9 to TRBJ1-1; D perhaps matches TRBD1 (5 bases). The CDR3 consists of 15 residues. With 4 bases removed from V and 5 bases from J, the gap between germline ends came to 18 bases. Germline V lookup: CDR1 SGDLS, CDR2 YYNGEE. CDR3 nucleotides: TGTGCCAGCAGCCTCATTGGGGCAGGTTGGACTGAAGCTTTCTTT. Translated, it gives CASSLIGAGWTEAFF. Together with reference TRBV9 and TRBJ1-1, the CDR3 gives the full variable domain: DSGVTQTPKHLITATGQRVTLRCSPRSGDLSVYWYQQSLDQGLQFLIQYYNGEERAKGNILERFSAQQFPDLHSELNLSSLELGDSALYFCASSLIGAGWTEAFFGQGTRLTVV.

The sample holds many counts of this clonotype. This chain links TRBV29-1 with TRBJ1-1; no reliable D call. Germline V gives CDR1 SQVTM, CDR2 ANQGSEA. V was shortened by 3 bases and J by 4 bases, with 3 bases between the two germline ends. The CDR3 consists of 10 residues. The CDR3 is CSVDGTEAFF. CDR3 nucleotide sequence: TGCAGCGTTGACGGCACTGAAGCTTTCTTT.

This clonotype was recorded many times. The rearrangement links TRBV28 to TRBJ2-1, with 7 bases fitting TRBD2. Germline lookup yields CDR1 MDHEN and CDR2 SYDVKM. The CDR3 is 16 amino acids. Germline trimming cut 5 bases from V and 8 bases from J; bases unmatched to any gene: 15. The CDR3: CASSLPLAAPSHEQFF. For the CDR3, the DNA is TGTGCCAGCAGTCTTCCCCTAGCGGCCCCTTCCCATGAGCAGTTCTTC.

This clonotype was seen many times. The DNA for the CDR3 is TGTGCCAGCAGCCAAGCAGACTGGAACACTGAAGCTTTCTTT. This codes for CASSQADWNTEAFF. The chain combines TRBV14 with TRBJ1-1; unclear D gene. V was trimmed by 1 base and J by 1 base, leaving 7 bases between them. The germline V gene encodes CDR1 SGHDN and CDR2 FVKESK. The CDR3 is 14 residues long.

Ten or more counts support this clonotype. The chain uses TRBV24-1 and TRBJ2-2, with D uncertain. Germline assignment: CDR1 KGHDR and CDR2 SFDVKD. CDR3 length: 17 residues. V shed 3 bases and J shed 1 base, with 14 bases lying between them. This chain's CDR3 is CATSDPGPEGNTGELFF. CDR3 in DNA: TGTGCCACCAGTGATCCGGGCCCGGAAGGGAACACCGGGGAGCTGTTTTTT.